This TCR beta chain appears in the sequencing data of a study of cytomegalovirus exposure and HLA in healthy donors. Study-level background: The roughly 130 validation repertoires used the same platform as the roughly 700 first-cohort repertoires (as reported by a later analysis).

About this clone itself: Its specificity is unknown.

Regarding the study as a whole: In the 120 or so validation repertoires, 85% to 95% of cluster scores exceeded 0, per a later analysis. Researchers catalogued some 160 TCR beta chains as cytomegalovirus-associated.

Only in-frame clones appear in the TCRdb table, and some are missing; sequencing was by immunoSEQ multiplex PCR. In the table there are about 130,000 clones, over 90% of which are singletons. The CDR3 is 14 amino acids. V was cut by 1 base and J by 2 bases, with 9 bases left in between. Germline CDR1 and CDR2: SGHDT and YYEEEE. The donors were in the approximately 130-subject validation cohort; that cohort was separate from the roughly 660-subject first cohort. The sequenced sample consisted of PBMCs. The clonotype was recovered from a young man in good health and CMV-seropositive. The chain is built from TRBV5-6 and TRBJ1-2; no firm D call. The CDR3 sequence is CASSLTRSNYGYTF. In DNA, the CDR3 is TGTGCCAGCAGCTTGACTAGGTCCAACTATGGCTACACCTTC. The variable domain in full, with the rest retrieved from reference TRBV5-6 and TRBJ1-2, is DAGVTQSPTHLIKTRGQQVTLRCSPKSGHDTVSWYQQALGQGPQFIFQYYEEEERQRGNFPDRFSGHQFPNYSSELNVNALLLGDSALYLCASSLTRSNYGYTFGSGTRLTVV.